This TCR beta chain was sequenced for a study of blood T cell repertoires in COVID-19. Across the study: PBMCs, B-cell-depleted T cells, or T cells were the source of the cDNA or gDNA that made up the material.

As handled by the study authors: From reference gene primer amplification, estimates of nucleated cell counts were derived. Produced via immunoSEQ multiplex PCR; TCRdb's table is partial and in-frame only. V and J calls plus clone size are reproduced from that table; the DNA served to infer D and trimming. The sample has 200,000 to 250,000 clones; approximately 85% are singletons. V dropped 5 bases and J dropped 3; count of bases not matched to a gene: 4. The CDR3 has 13 amino acids. Germline CDR1 and CDR2: SGHNT and YYREEE (reference sequence). This sequence was found in an older woman with COVID-19, enrolled during active disease. The sample comprised peripheral blood. This chain connects TRBV5-4 to TRBJ1-2, with 7 nucleotides matching TRBD1. CDR3 amino acids: CASRAGTDYGYTF. CDR3 in DNA: TGTGCCAGCAGAGCCGGGACAGACTATGGCTACACCTTC. Combining the CDR3 with reference TRBV5-4 and TRBJ1-2 gives the whole variable domain ETGVTQSPTHLIKTRGQQVTLRCSSQSGHNTVSWYQQALGQGPQFIFQYYREEENGRGNFPPRFSGLQFPNYSSELNVNALELDDSALYLCASRAGTDYGYTFGSGTRLTVV.